Presented here are 28 T cell receptor beta chains from one specimen sequenced in a study of blood T cell repertoires in COVID-19. Clones were sequenced by immunoSEQ multiplex PCR, and TCRdb holds only the in-frame ones, with some missing. The table lists about 180,000 clones, about 88% of them singletons. Sequenced input: PBMCs or T cells enriched from blood (not recorded which). The receptors here all came from a woman aged 18-29 years who had recovered from COVID-19.

This clone showed up just once. Other DNA variants within this sample encode the same CDR3. The chain couples TRBV7-2 to TRBJ1-2, with D possibly being TRBD1 (5 bases). The CDR3 totals 14 residues. CDR1 SGHTA and CDR2 FQGNSA come from the germline V gene. V dropped 1 base and J dropped 4 bases, with 10 bases sitting between them. DNA for the CDR3: TGTGCCAGCAGCTTAGTTCAGGGCTCCTATGGCTACACCTTC. This sequence encodes CASSLVQGSYGYTF.

The V call is TRBV4-1, the J call TRBJ2-3; 9 bases match TRBD2. The CDR3 has 17 amino acids. The germline gives CDR1 MGHRA, CDR2 YSYEKL. J gave up 2 bases and V 1 base, and 7 bases lay outside the gene matches. Here the CDR3 DNA reads TGCGCCAGCAGCCAAGTACCCCGCGGGAGGGTCACAGATACGCAGTATTTT. Its translation is CASSQVPRGRVTDTQYF.

V is TRBV19 and J is TRBJ2-7, with 8 positions matching TRBD1. J was trimmed by 3 bases and V by 4 bases; bases with no gene match: 5. Germline loops: CDR1 LNHDA, CDR2 SQIVND (reference sequence). This CDR3 spans 14 amino acids. The CDR3 DNA follows: TGTGCCAGTAGTAGGGGACAGGCGAACTACGAGCAGTACTTC. It encodes CASSRGQANYEQYF.

The rearrangement joins TRBV5-1 to TRBJ1-2; D may be TRBD1 (6 bases). Germline CDR1 is SGHRS and CDR2 is YFSETQ. The CDR3 covers 15 residues. Trimming took off 0 bases at V and 4 bases at J, with 13 bases between the two ends. The CDR3 reads CASSLGPDSSYGYTF. DNA for the CDR3: TGCGCCAGCAGCTTGGGGCCGGACAGTTCCTATGGCTACACCTTC.

The chain carries TRBV18 and TRBJ1-3; 8 nucleotides match TRBD1. This CDR3 region has 14 residues. The ends lost 4 bases at V and 5 bases at J; junction bases unmatched: 4. From germline, CDR1 is KGHSH and CDR2 LQKENI. The CDR3 reads CASSLGTGRNTIYF. The CDR3 nucleotides read TGTGCCAGCTCACTAGGGACAGGAAGAAACACCATATATTTT.

This clone was detected once. One end of the junction is discordant with germline, which a read error may explain. This chain uses TRBV28 with TRBJ1-1; TRBD1 matches at 7 bases. This CDR3 region has 13 residues. CDR1 MDHEN and CDR2 SYDVKM come from the germline V gene. The CDR3 DNA reads TGTGCCAGCGGTGGACAGGCGAACGCTGAAGCTTTCTTT. This sequence encodes CASGGQANAEAFF.

The CDR3 spells CASSWGSSGSIDEQFF. CDR3 bases: TGTGCCAGTAGTTGGGGTTCGAGCGGGAGTATCGATGAGCAGTTCTTC. The chain recombines TRBV19 with TRBJ2-1; 8 nucleotides agree with TRBD2. The J segment lost 8 bases and the V segment lost 5 bases, leaving 14 bases of the junction unmatched. Germline V gene data show CDR1 as LNHDA and CDR2 as SQIVND (reference sequence). The CDR3 is 16 residues long.

This clone was picked up a small number of times. The V call is TRBV10-3, the J call TRBJ2-2; D is unclear. Trimming took off 5 bases at V and 7 bases at J, with 14 bases between the two ends. CDR1 and CDR2 from the germline V gene are ENHRY and SYGVKD. This CDR3 is 14 amino acids long. Here the CDR3 DNA reads TGTGCCATCAGTCAAGGAGATGATCGCGGGGAGCTGTTTTTT. As protein: CAISQGDDRGELFF.

V usage is TRBV9 and J usage is TRBJ1-2, with D unclear. V shed 4 bases and J shed 0 bases, with 10 bases lying between them. Germline V gene sequence: CDR1 SGDLS, CDR2 YYNGEE. This CDR3 has 14 amino acids. The CDR3 here is CASSSSPTNYGYTF. As DNA, the CDR3 is TGTGCCAGCAGCTCTAGCCCTACTAACTATGGCTACACCTTC. Full variable domain (rest looked up from reference TRBV9 and TRBJ1-2): DSGVTQTPKHLITATGQRVTLRCSPRSGDLSVYWYQQSLDQGLQFLIQYYNGEERAKGNILERFSAQQFPDLHSELNLSSLELGDSALYFCASSSSPTNYGYTFGSGTRLTVV.

This clone was observed a few times. CDR3 nucleotide sequence: TGTGCCAGCAGCTTAGCCCTGGGACTAGCGGGGGACAATGAGCAGTTCTTC. Protein product: CASSLALGLAGDNEQFF. The V and J genes are TRBV7-2 and TRBJ2-1; 14 nucleotides match TRBD2. From germline, CDR1 is SGHTA and CDR2 FQGNSA. The CDR3 contains 17 residues. Trimming took 0 bases from V and 5 from J; bases not matched to a gene: 3.

With regard to this clone: This specimen includes other DNA sequences encoding the same CDR3. The chain is built from TRBV30 and TRBJ2-7, with TRBD2 matching over 7 bases. From germline, CDR1 is GTSNPN and CDR2 SVGIG (reference sequence). Losses at the gene ends were 0 bases for V and 1 base for J; bases not matched to a gene: 3. CDR3 length: 14 residues. The CDR3 nucleotides are TGTGCCTGGAGTGTACGGCGGGGGTCCTACGAGCAGTACTTC. Its protein is CAWSVRRGSYEQYF.

This clone was seen a single time. This rearrangement joins TRBV27 to TRBJ2-3, with 15 bases matching TRBD2. The germline gives CDR1 MNHEY, CDR2 SMNVEV (reference sequence). The CDR3 covers 18 residues. With V trimmed by 6 bases and J by 4 bases, 11 bases remained unmatched. The CDR3 sequence is CASSSGTSGGIFPDTQYF. The DNA for the CDR3 is TGTGCCAGCAGCTCCGGGACTAGCGGGGGGATTTTCCCAGATACGCAGTATTTT.

The chain employs TRBV29-1 and TRBJ1-1, with D possibly TRBD1 on 6 matching bases. Germline CDR1 SQVTM, CDR2 ANQGSEA. CDR3 size: 14 residues. Deletions cut 1 base from V and 1 base from J, with 10 bases between. CDR3 in amino acids: CSVEVNRANTEAFF. CDR3 bases: TGCAGCGTTGAAGTCAACAGGGCGAACACTGAAGCTTTCTTT.

The chain uses TRBV5-1 and TRBJ2-7, with 12 nucleotides matching TRBD2. The CDR3 runs to 13 residues. The V and J ends lost 8 bases and 3 bases, in that order; junction bases with no gene match: 3. Germline values: CDR1 SGHRS, CDR2 YFSETQ. The chain's CDR3 is CASKTSGGYEQYF. Written as DNA, the CDR3 is TGCGCCAGTAAGACTAGCGGGGGCTACGAGCAGTACTTC.

V is TRBV27 and J is TRBJ2-1, with TRBD2 matching over 9 bases. The V and J ends lost 9 bases and 6 bases, in that order; junction bases with no gene match: 12. Germline-derived CDR1 and CDR2 are MNHEY and SMNVEV (reference sequence). The CDR3 has 15 amino acids. The CDR3 reads CASGPGLAFGNEQFF. DNA of the CDR3: TGTGCCAGTGGTCCCGGACTAGCGTTTGGCAATGAGCAGTTCTTC.

The gene calls are TRBV12-1 and TRBJ2-7; the listed D gene, TRBD1, was not tested against the DNA. TRBV12-1 is marked as a pseudogene. This CDR3 has 18 amino acids. CDR3 coding DNA: TGTGCCAGCAGCTTTGCGCGAAGTAATTGGGACAGCTCTTACGAGCAGTACTTC. Protein sequence: CASSFARSNWDSSYEQYF.

The chain combines TRBV5-1 with TRBJ2-5, with 7 bases identical to TRBD2. Germline CDR1 is SGHRS and CDR2 is YFSETQ. V lost 5 bases, J lost 2 bases, and 12 bases stayed unmatched. The CDR3 covers 16 residues. In DNA form, the CDR3 reads TGCGCCAGCAGTTGGACTCCGCCAGCGGGGCAAGAGACCCAGTACTTC. Its protein is CASSWTPPAGQETQYF.

The rearrangement joins TRBV15 to TRBJ1-1, with D unresolved. V lost 1 base and J lost 11, with 11 bases in between. CDR1 and CDR2 from the germline V gene are LNHNV and YYDKDF (reference sequence). This CDR3 is built from 12 residues. The CDR3 protein is CATSRVEGGAFF. DNA of the CDR3: TGTGCCACCAGCAGAGTGGAGGGTGGGGCTTTCTTT.

This clone has just one count. CDR3 in DNA: TGTGCCAGCAGTTTAGCAGGAACAACCTCTAAAGCTAACTATGGCTACACCTTC. Amino acids: CASSLAGTTSKANYGYTF. The chain links TRBV28 to TRBJ1-2; no clear D. Germline V gene data show CDR1 as MDHEN and CDR2 as SYDVKM. The CDR3 runs 18 residues. V was clipped by 2 bases and J by 0 bases, with 19 bases between them.

The chain has TRBV2 and TRBJ1-5; no reliable D call. The CDR3 runs to 17 residues. Germline CDR1 reads SNHLY; CDR2 reads FYNNEI. The germline V and J ends were trimmed by 0 bases and 3 bases, with 15 bases remaining between them. The CDR3 region has the DNA TGTGCCAGCAGTGAAGCGCTTCGGGGAATTGCCAATCAGCCCCAGCATTTT. It is translated as CASSEALRGIANQPQHF. Together with reference TRBV2 and TRBJ1-5, the CDR3 gives the full variable domain: EPEVTQTPSHQVTQMGQEVILRCVPISNHLYFYWYRQILGQKVEFLVSFYNNEISEKSEIFDDQFSVERPDGSNFTLKIRSTKLEDSAMYFCASSEALRGIANQPQHFGDGTRLSIL.

The rearrangement links TRBV15 to TRBJ1-2; 9 bases match TRBD1. Trimming took 1 base from V and 4 from J; bases not matched to a gene: 4. Germline V gene sequence: CDR1 LNHNV, CDR2 YYDKDF (reference sequence). The CDR3 loop spans 15 amino acids. The CDR3 loop is CATSRGDRASYGYTF. The CDR3 DNA reads as TGTGCCACCAGCAGAGGGGACAGGGCCAGCTATGGCTACACCTTC.

The rearrangement links TRBV29-1 to TRBJ1-2; a weak D match, TRBD1 (5 bases). The CDR3 is made up of 11 amino acids. Trimming took 4 bases from V and 2 from J, leaving 5 bases between them. CDR1 and CDR2 (germline): SQVTM, ANQGSEA. The DNA for the CDR3 is TGCAGCGTTGGACAGAACTATGGCTACACCTTC. Its protein is CSVGQNYGYTF. Full variable domain (outside the CDR3, taken from reference TRBV29-1 and TRBJ1-2): SAVISQKPSRDICQRGTSLTIQCQVDSQVTMMFWYRQQPGQSLTLIATANQGSEATYESGFVIDKFPISRPNLTFSTLTVSNMSPEDSSIYLCSVGQNYGYTFGSGTRLTVV.

The V call is TRBV3-1 (or the pseudogene TRBV3-2), the J call TRBJ1-6, with D uncertain. The ends were cut back, 3 bases at V and 0 bases at J, with 12 bases in the middle. This CDR3 comprises 17 residues. From germline, CDR1 is LGHDT and CDR2 YNNKEL (reference sequence). The CDR3 loop reads CASSQGRASSYNSPLHF. In DNA, the CDR3 is TGTGCCAGCAGCCAGGGGAGGGCGAGCTCCTATAATTCACCCCTCCACTTT.

The chain's CDR3 is CAISDQGSNEKLFF. In nucleotides, the CDR3 is TGTGCCATCAGTGACCAGGGCTCTAATGAAAAACTGTTTTTT. The rearrangement uses TRBV10-3 and TRBJ1-4, with a tentative D call TRBD1 (5 bases). CDR3 length: 14 amino acids. Germline CDR1 is ENHRY and CDR2 is SYGVKD. V dropped 3 bases and J dropped 3 bases, with 8 bases sitting between them.

The chain employs TRBV9 and TRBJ2-3; TRBD2 is a possible D gene (6 bases). Germline CDR1 reads SGDLS; CDR2 reads YYNGEE. Trimming left V 3 bases short and J 0 bases short, with 14 bases between. This CDR3 is 16 amino acids long. In nucleotides, the CDR3 is TGTGCCAGCAGCGGCGGGAATATACCTAGCACAGATACGCAGTATTTT. Protein: CASSGGNIPSTDTQYF.

J is TRBJ1-5 and V is TRBV20-1; unclear D gene. This CDR3 spans 14 amino acids. Germline V lookup: CDR1 DFQATT, CDR2 SNEGSKA (reference sequence). V was clipped by 3 bases and J by 0 bases, with 9 bases between them. The CDR3 loop is CSASTGYSNQPQHF. The CDR3 DNA follows: TGCAGTGCTAGTACGGGGTATAGCAATCAGCCCCAGCATTTT.

The CDR3 nucleotides read TGCAGCGTTCCCTCGCCGGGCCAAGAGACCCAGTACTTC. Translating it yields CSVPSPGQETQYF. The chain combines TRBV29-1 with TRBJ2-5; no firm D call. This CDR3 contains 13 residues. V shed 5 bases and J shed 1 base, with 11 bases lying between them. Germline V gene data show CDR1 as SQVTM and CDR2 as ANQGSEA.

This chain uses TRBV10-3 with TRBJ1-1, with D perhaps TRBD1 (6 bases). Trimming stripped 4 bases from V and 0 bases from J, with 12 bases between. The CDR3 runs to 15 residues. The germline V gene has CDR1 ENHRY and CDR2 SYGVKD. As DNA, the CDR3 is TGTGCCATCAGTGCTTGGACAGATCTGAACACTGAAGCTTTCTTT. As protein: CAISAWTDLNTEAFF.